Shown below are 15 T cell receptor beta chains from a single sample sequenced in a study of CD8 T cells in Susac syndrome. Random hexamers were used to reverse transcribe the RNA input (roughly 0.5 to 1 ug). TCRdb redid the calling of the immunoSEQ multiplex PCR reads with MiXCR, one entry per CDR3 protein. This table holds about 150,000 distinct CDR3 sequences, around 93% found once. Sequencing input: CD8+ T cells from PBMCs. The receptors here all came from a human donor with Susac syndrome.

The rearrangement uses TRBV20-1 and TRBJ1-2, with 7 bases matching TRBD1. Germline V gene data show CDR1 as DFQATT and CDR2 as SNEGSKA (reference sequence). With V trimmed by 6 bases and J by 5 bases, 6 bases remained unmatched. The CDR3 contains 12 residues. Here the CDR3 reads CSAVDREYGYTF. CDR3 nucleotide sequence: TGCAGTGCGGTTGACAGGGAGTATGGCTACACCTTC.

This chain links TRBV3-1 with TRBJ1-2; tentative D call: TRBD1 (6 bases). Trimming took off 4 bases at V and 2 bases at J, with 14 bases between the two ends. This CDR3 has 15 residues. Per the germline V gene, CDR1 is LGHDT and CDR2 is YNNKEL (reference sequence). The CDR3 region has the DNA TGTGCCAGCAGCCCCAACAGGGCGGGCAACTATGGCTACACCTTC. Protein product: CASSPNRAGNYGYTF. Full variable domain (remainder filled in from reference TRBV3-1 and TRBJ1-2): DTAVSQTPKYLVTQMGNDKSIKCEQNLGHDTMYWYKQDSKKFLKIMFSYNNKELIINETVPNRFSPKSPDKAHLNLHINSLELGDSAVYFCASSPNRAGNYGYTFGSGTRLTVV.

This rearrangement joins TRBV7-9 to TRBJ1-2, with unresolved D. The germline V gene encodes CDR1 SEHNR and CDR2 FQNEAQ (reference sequence). This CDR3 has 13 residues. V was clipped by 4 bases and J by 5 bases, with 11 bases between them. CDR3: CASSSHPPYGYTF. The CDR3 DNA follows: TGTGCCAGCAGCTCACACCCCCCTTATGGCTACACCTTC.

V and J are TRBV28 and TRBJ1-1, with D hard to call. This CDR3 contains 12 residues. The germline gives CDR1 MDHEN, CDR2 SYDVKM. V was trimmed by 8 bases and J by 1 base, leaving 8 bases between them. DNA for the CDR3: TGTGCCAGCCATCACGGGAACACTGAAGCTTTCTTT. Its translation is CASHHGNTEAFF. Full variable domain (missing parts from reference TRBV28 and TRBJ1-1): DVKVTQSSRYLVKRTGEKVFLECVQDMDHENMFWYRQDPGLGLRLIYFSYDVKMKEKGDIPEGYSVSREKKERFSLILESASTNQTSMYLCASHHGNTEAFFGQGTRLTVV.

The gene calls are TRBV27 and TRBJ2-1, with TRBD1 matching over 10 bases. The CDR3 totals 16 residues. Losses at the gene ends were 7 bases for V and 3 bases for J; bases not matched to a gene: 9. Germline V gene data show CDR1 as MNHEY and CDR2 as SMNVEV (reference sequence). The CDR3 is CASTHGRTGGYNEQFF. CDR3 DNA sequence: TGTGCCAGCACCCATGGACGGACAGGGGGCTACAATGAGCAGTTCTTC.

The chain combines TRBV9 with TRBJ1-5; D remains ambiguous. Trimming left V 0 bases short and J 3 bases short, with 10 bases between. The CDR3 extends over 15 amino acids. CDR1 SGDLS and CDR2 YYNGEE come from the germline V gene. The CDR3 sequence is CASSVASDPNQPQHF. DNA of the CDR3: TGTGCCAGCAGCGTAGCTTCGGACCCCAATCAGCCCCAGCATTTT. The whole variable domain, filled in from reference TRBV9 and TRBJ1-5, reads DSGVTQTPKHLITATGQRVTLRCSPRSGDLSVYWYQQSLDQGLQFLIQYYNGEERAKGNILERFSAQQFPDLHSELNLSSLELGDSALYFCASSVASDPNQPQHFGDGTRLSIL.

The chain couples TRBV6-5 to TRBJ1-1; no reliable D call. The length of the CDR3 is 13 residues. CDR1 and CDR2 (germline): MNHEY, SVGAGI. The V end was cut by 6 bases, the J end by 6 bases, with 14 bases between. The CDR3 region is CASSLLNTPEAFF. CDR3 bases: TGTGCCAGCAGCCTTTTAAACACCCCTGAAGCTTTCTTT.

This clonotype showed up just once. The gene calls are TRBV5-1 and TRBJ2-7; 8 bases match TRBD2. The CDR3 is made up of 16 amino acids. CDR1 and CDR2 from the germline V gene are SGHRS and YFSETQ. The V and J ends lost 3 bases and 5 bases, in that order; junction bases with no gene match: 13. The DNA for the CDR3 is TGCGCCAGCAGCTCCCCGCCGGGGGGGGGAGGCGACGAGCAGTACTTC. It is translated as CASSSPPGGGGDEQYF.

The chain uses TRBV12-5 and TRBJ2-7; 12 nucleotides align to TRBD2. Trimming took 2 bases from V and 4 from J; bases not matched to a gene: 6. The V gene's germline CDR1 is LGHNT and CDR2 FRNRAP. This CDR3 spans 16 amino acids. The CDR3 DNA reads TGTGCTAGTGGTTTGCGACTAGCGGGAGAATTGTACGAGCAGTACTTC. Encoded protein: CASGLRLAGELYEQYF.

The rearrangement joins TRBV5-1 to TRBJ2-1; maybe TRBD1 (6 bases). Germline V gene sequence: CDR1 SGHRS, CDR2 YFSETQ. Trimming took 0 bases from V and 1 from J, leaving 11 bases between them. The CDR3 covers 16 residues. The CDR3, as DNA: TGCGCCAGCAGCTTGGCAGGGGATAATTCCTACAATGAGCAGTTCTTC. Translation gives CASSLAGDNSYNEQFF.

This clonotype came up once. The chain is built from TRBV15 and TRBJ2-1; 13 nucleotides line up with TRBD2. The CDR3 is made up of 17 amino acids. The V gene end was trimmed by 3 bases and the J gene end by 8 bases; junction bases not matched to a gene: 10. In germline, CDR1 is LNHNV, CDR2 YYDKDF (reference sequence). The CDR3 DNA reads TGTGCCACCAGCAGTGCAACCGGGACTAGCGGGGTAGATGAGCAGTTCTTC. Its protein product is CATSSATGTSGVDEQFF.

The chain links TRBV9 to TRBJ2-2; weak D call: TRBD2 (6 bases). This CDR3 is 15 amino acids long. The V gene's germline CDR1 is SGDLS and CDR2 YYNGEE. The V end lost 3 bases, the J end lost 3 bases, and 12 bases lay between the germline ends. In DNA form, the CDR3 reads TGTGCCAGCAGCGCGTGGGACTTCCACACCGGGGAGCTGTTTTTT. Encoded protein: CASSAWDFHTGELFF. The complete variable domain, with remaining parts taken from reference TRBV9 and TRBJ2-2, reads DSGVTQTPKHLITATGQRVTLRCSPRSGDLSVYWYQQSLDQGLQFLIQYYNGEERAKGNILERFSAQQFPDLHSELNLSSLELGDSALYFCASSAWDFHTGELFFGEGSRLTVL.

The chain employs TRBV12-3 or TRBV12-4 and TRBJ2-1, with unresolved D. The CDR3 runs 11 residues. Trimming cost V 4 bases and J 8 bases, with 6 bases left between them. The CDR3 sequence: CASSWNYEQFF. CDR3 sequence (DNA): TGTGCCAGCAGTTGGAACTATGAGCAGTTCTTC.

Only a few counts were recorded for this clonotype. CDR3 in amino acids: CAWSLDGYGYTF. The CDR3 DNA is TGTGCCTGGAGTTTAGACGGCTATGGCTACACCTTC. The rearrangement joins TRBV30 to TRBJ1-2; D not certain. Germline CDR1 and CDR2: GTSNPN and SVGIG (reference sequence). Trimming took off 2 bases at V and 4 bases at J, with 8 bases between the two ends. The CDR3 contains 12 residues.

The V gene is TRBV9, the J gene TRBJ1-2, with D maybe TRBD1 (6 bases). The CDR3 is 15 amino acids. CDR1 SGDLS and CDR2 YYNGEE come from the germline V gene. Between the trimmed V and J ends, which lost 3 bases and 3 bases, there was a span of 15 bases. The DNA for the CDR3 is TGTGCCAGCAGCGGAGGGGCGGGGGGCGACTATGGCTACACCTTC. Amino acid sequence: CASSGGAGGDYGYTF. Filled out from reference TRBV9 and TRBJ1-2, the complete variable domain reads DSGVTQTPKHLITATGQRVTLRCSPRSGDLSVYWYQQSLDQGLQFLIQYYNGEERAKGNILERFSAQQFPDLHSELNLSSLELGDSALYFCASSGGAGGDYGYTFGSGTRLTVV.